This is a list of T cell receptor beta chains from one sample in a study of T cell clonotyping in hematopoietic cell transplantation. Data came from immunoSEQ multiplex PCR; TCRdb stores just in-frame clones and leaves some out. This table has thousands of clones, 90% to 96% appearing once. This material consisted of PBMCs, taken 30 days after allogeneic stem cell transplant. These receptors were obtained from a male patient in his thirties or forties who had an allogeneic stem cell transplant from a related donor, so the T cells may come from the graft donor. Some clones in this sample may be carry-over from other donors' samples. The CDR3 runs from the conserved cysteine through the conserved F or W. The size of a clone is reported for some rows only, either as once, few or many, or as a class for expanded clones.

clone size | V gene | CDR3 protein
. | TRBV5-1 | CASSQRAGLGNTEAFF
once | TRBV6-5 | CASTPGPRVNTEAFF
. | TRBV6-6 | CATDPGWNTEAFF
. | TRBV9 | CASSVPGANVLTF
once | TRBV5-6 | CASSATGDSNQPQHF
. | TRBV29-1 | CSVEGLQSLQETQYF
. | TRBV7-6 | CASSLDLAGHTEAFF
. | TRBV11-2 | CASSLGTGMIIVEQFF
. | TRBV19 | CASSIYRGAEAFF
. | TRBV4-3 | CASSLQVWDQPQHF